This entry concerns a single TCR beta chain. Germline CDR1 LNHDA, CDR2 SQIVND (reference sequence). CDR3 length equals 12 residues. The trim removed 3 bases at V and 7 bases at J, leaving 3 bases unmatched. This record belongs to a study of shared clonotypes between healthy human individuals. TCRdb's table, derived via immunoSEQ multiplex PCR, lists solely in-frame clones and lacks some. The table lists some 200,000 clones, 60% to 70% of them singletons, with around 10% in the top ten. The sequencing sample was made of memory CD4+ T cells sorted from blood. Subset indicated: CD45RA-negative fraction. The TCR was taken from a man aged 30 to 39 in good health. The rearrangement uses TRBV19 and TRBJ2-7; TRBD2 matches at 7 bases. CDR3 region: CASSMRGGEQYF. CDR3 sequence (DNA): TGTGCCAGTAGTATGCGGGGAGGGGAGCAGTACTTC.